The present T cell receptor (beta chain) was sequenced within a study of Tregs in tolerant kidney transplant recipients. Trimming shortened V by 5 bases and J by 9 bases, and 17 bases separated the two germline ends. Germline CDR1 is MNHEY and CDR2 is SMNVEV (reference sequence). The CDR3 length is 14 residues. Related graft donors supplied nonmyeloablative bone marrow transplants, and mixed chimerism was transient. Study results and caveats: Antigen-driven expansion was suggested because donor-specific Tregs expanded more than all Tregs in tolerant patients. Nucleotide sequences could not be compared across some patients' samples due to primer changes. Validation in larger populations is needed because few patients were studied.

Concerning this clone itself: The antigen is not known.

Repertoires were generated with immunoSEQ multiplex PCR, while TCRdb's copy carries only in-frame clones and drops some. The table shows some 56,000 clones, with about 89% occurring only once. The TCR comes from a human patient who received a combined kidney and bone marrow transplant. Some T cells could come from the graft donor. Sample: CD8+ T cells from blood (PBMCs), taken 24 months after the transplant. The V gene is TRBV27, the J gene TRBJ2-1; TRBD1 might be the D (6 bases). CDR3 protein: CASSEQGLVSEQFF. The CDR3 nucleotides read TGTGCCAGCAGTGAACAGGGTCTGGTTTCTGAGCAGTTCTTC.